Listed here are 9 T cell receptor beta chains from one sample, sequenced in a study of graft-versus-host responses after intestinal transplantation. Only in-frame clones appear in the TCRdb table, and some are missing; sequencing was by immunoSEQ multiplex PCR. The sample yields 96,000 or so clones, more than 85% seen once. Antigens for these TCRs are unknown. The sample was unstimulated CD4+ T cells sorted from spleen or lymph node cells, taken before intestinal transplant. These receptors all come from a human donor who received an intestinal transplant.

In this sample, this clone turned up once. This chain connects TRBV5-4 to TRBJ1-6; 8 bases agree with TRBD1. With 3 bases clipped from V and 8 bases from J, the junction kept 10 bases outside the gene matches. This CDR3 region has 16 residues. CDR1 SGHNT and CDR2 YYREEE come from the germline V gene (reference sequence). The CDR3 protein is CASSSDGQGFHSPLHF. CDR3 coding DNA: TGTGCCAGCAGCTCCGACGGACAGGGCTTTCATTCACCCCTCCACTTT.

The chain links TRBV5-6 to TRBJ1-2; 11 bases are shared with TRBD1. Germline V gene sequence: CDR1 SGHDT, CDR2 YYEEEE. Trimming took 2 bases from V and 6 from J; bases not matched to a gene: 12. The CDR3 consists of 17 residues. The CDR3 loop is CASSFWTGGGNLHGYTF. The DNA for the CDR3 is TGTGCCAGCAGCTTCTGGACAGGGGGCGGGAATCTCCATGGCTACACCTTC.

The CDR3 spells CASSVSRDTEAFF. The CDR3 DNA reads as TGTGCCAGCAGCGTATCGAGAGACACTGAAGCTTTCTTT. This sequence joins TRBV9 and TRBJ1-1; D is unresolved. CDR1 is SGDLS and CDR2 is YYNGEE in the germline V gene. The CDR3 is 13 residues long. V dropped 1 base and J dropped 3 bases, with 7 bases sitting between them.

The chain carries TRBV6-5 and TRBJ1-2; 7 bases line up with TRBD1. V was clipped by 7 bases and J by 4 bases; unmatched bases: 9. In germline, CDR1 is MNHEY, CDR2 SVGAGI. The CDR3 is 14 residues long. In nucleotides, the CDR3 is TGTGCCAGCACTAAAGACAGGGTGACCTATGGCTACACCTTC. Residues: CASTKDRVTYGYTF.

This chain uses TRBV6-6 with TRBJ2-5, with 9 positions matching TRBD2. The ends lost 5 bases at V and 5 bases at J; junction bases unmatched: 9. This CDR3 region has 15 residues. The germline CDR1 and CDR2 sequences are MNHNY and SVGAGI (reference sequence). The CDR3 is CASSNRREGRETQYF. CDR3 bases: TGTGCCAGCAGTAATAGGCGGGAGGGCCGGGAGACCCAGTACTTC.

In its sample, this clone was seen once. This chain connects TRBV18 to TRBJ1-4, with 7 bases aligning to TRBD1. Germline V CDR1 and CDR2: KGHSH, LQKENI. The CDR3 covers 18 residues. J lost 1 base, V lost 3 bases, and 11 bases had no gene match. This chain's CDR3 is CASSPVPGQWGTNEKLFF. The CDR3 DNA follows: TGTGCCAGCTCACCGGTCCCGGGACAGTGGGGAACTAATGAAAAACTGTTTTTT.

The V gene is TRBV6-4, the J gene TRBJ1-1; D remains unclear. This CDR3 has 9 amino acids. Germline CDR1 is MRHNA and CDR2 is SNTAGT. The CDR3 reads CGTNTEAFF. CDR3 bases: TGTGGAACTAACACTGAAGCTTTCTTT.

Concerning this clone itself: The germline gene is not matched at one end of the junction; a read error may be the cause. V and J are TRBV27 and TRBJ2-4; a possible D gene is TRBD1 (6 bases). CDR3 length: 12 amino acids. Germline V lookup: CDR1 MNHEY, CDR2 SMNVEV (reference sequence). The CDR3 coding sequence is TGTGCCAGCAGTTTTCCTCCTGGGACACCTTCCTTC. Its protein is CASSFPPGTPSF.

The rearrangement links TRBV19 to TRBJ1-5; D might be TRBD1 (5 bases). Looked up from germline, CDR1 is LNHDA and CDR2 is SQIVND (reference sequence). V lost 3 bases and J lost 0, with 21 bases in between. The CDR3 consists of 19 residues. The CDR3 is CASSIYPMDGGDSNQPQHF. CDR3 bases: TGTGCCAGTAGTATCTATCCGATGGACGGGGGGGATAGCAATCAGCCCCAGCATTTT.